These 25 T cell receptor beta chains share one sample of origin, sequenced in a study of hypomethylating agent response in myelodysplastic syndrome. The assay was immunoSEQ multiplex PCR, and TCRdb's table has in-frame clones only and misses some. Of about 4,500 clones listed, approximately 80% are singletons. This material consisted of bone marrow, taken before or after starting hypomethylating agent treatment for myelodysplastic syndrome (not recorded which). These receptors originate from a human donor with myelodysplastic syndrome.

The genes are TRBV5-6 and TRBJ2-3; 13 nucleotides match TRBD2. The V and J ends lost 4 bases and 6 bases, in that order; junction bases with no gene match: 8. This CDR3 has 16 amino acids. The germline V gene has CDR1 SGHDT and CDR2 YYEEEE. The CDR3, as DNA: TGTGCCAGCAGCCATAGGACTAGCGGGGGAAGTGATACGCAGTATTTT. This gives the protein CASSHRTSGGSDTQYF.

V is TRBV5-1 and J is TRBJ1-3, with D perhaps TRBD1 (6 bases). The V gene's germline CDR1 is SGHRS and CDR2 YFSETQ. This CDR3 has 14 residues. V shed 3 bases and J shed 6 bases, with 13 bases lying between them. The CDR3 DNA sequence: TGCGCCAGCAGCTCCACCCCGGGGGCAAACACCATATATTTT. Translation: CASSSTPGANTIYF.

The rearrangement links TRBV19 to TRBJ1-4; no reliable D call. The CDR3 has 14 amino acids. Looked up from germline, CDR1 is LNHDA and CDR2 is SQIVND (reference sequence). V dropped 6 bases and J dropped 7 bases, with 15 bases sitting between them. CDR3 in DNA: TGTGCCAGTAGCCCGGACGGAGCTTTTGAAAAACTGTTTTTT. This sequence encodes CASSPDGAFEKLFF.

The chain combines TRBV7-2 with TRBJ1-1; perhaps TRBD1 as D (6 bases). The CDR3 covers 14 residues. Trimming stripped 4 bases from V and 7 bases from J, with 16 bases between. Germline CDR1 reads SGHTA; CDR2 reads FQGNSA. In DNA form, the CDR3 reads TGTGCCAGCAGCTACGGACAGAAAACGGATGAAGCTTTCTTT. Protein: CASSYGQKTDEAFF.

This rearrangement joins TRBV5-4 to TRBJ1-6; 7 nucleotides align to TRBD1. Germline V gives CDR1 SGHNT, CDR2 YYREEE (reference sequence). The ends lost 3 bases at V and 9 bases at J; junction bases unmatched: 9. This CDR3 has 15 amino acids. The CDR3: CASSSTQGGISPLHF. The CDR3 DNA reads TGTGCCAGCAGCTCGACTCAGGGGGGTATTTCACCCCTCCACTTT.

V and J are TRBV5-5 and TRBJ1-4, with TRBD1 as a possible D gene (5 bases). The CDR3 sequence is 15 residues long. Deletions cut 3 bases from V and 0 bases from J, with 9 bases between. Germline loops: CDR1 SGHKS, CDR2 YYEKEE (reference sequence). This CDR3 reads CASSWTGATNEKLFF. The CDR3 DNA reads TGTGCCAGCAGCTGGACGGGGGCAACTAATGAAAAACTGTTTTTT. Together with reference TRBV5-5 and TRBJ1-4, the CDR3 gives the full variable domain: DAGVTQSPTHLIKTRGQQVTLRCSPISGHKSVSWYQQVLGQGPQFIFQYYEKEERGRGNFPDRFSARQFPNYSSELNVNALLLGDSALYLCASSWTGATNEKLFFGSGTQLSVL.

This clone was recorded only once. The CDR3 bases are TGTGCCAGCTCACCAGCGGGGAACACTGAAGCTTTCTTT. The encoded protein is CASSPAGNTEAFF. The chain has TRBV18 and TRBJ1-1; D unclear. V dropped 2 bases and J dropped 1 base, with 5 bases sitting between them. Per the germline V gene, CDR1 is KGHSH and CDR2 is LQKENI. The CDR3 extends over 13 amino acids.

V is TRBV18 and J is TRBJ2-3; 7 bases are shared with TRBD1. J lost 2 bases, V lost 2 bases, and 4 bases had no gene match. The CDR3 has 15 amino acids. Looked up from germline, CDR1 is KGHSH and CDR2 is LQKENI. CDR3 loop: CASSPLGTATDTQYF. The CDR3 region has the DNA TGTGCCAGCTCACCATTAGGGACAGCCACAGATACGCAGTATTTT.

On this clone: The sample carries other DNA sequences with the same CDR3. V is TRBV6-1 and J is TRBJ2-7; no reliable D call. The CDR3 is made up of 12 amino acids. Germline-derived CDR1 and CDR2 are MNHNS and SASEGT. CDR3 protein: CASSDDGYEQYV. The DNA of the CDR3 is TGTGCCAGCAGTGATGACGGCTACGAGCAATACGTC.

This chain uses TRBV5-6 with TRBJ1-1; TRBD1 might be the D (6 bases). Trimming removed 1 base from V and 5 bases from J, with 18 bases in between. Germline loops: CDR1 SGHDT, CDR2 YYEEEE. CDR3 length: 16 amino acids. The CDR3 coding sequence is TGTGCCAGCAGCTTGTTTTTAGGACAGCGAAGGACTGAAGCTTTCTTT. It codes for CASSLFLGQRRTEAFF. Together with reference TRBV5-6 and TRBJ1-1, the CDR3 gives the full variable domain: DAGVTQSPTHLIKTRGQQVTLRCSPKSGHDTVSWYQQALGQGPQFIFQYYEEEERQRGNFPDRFSGHQFPNYSSELNVNALLLGDSALYLCASSLFLGQRRTEAFFGQGTRLTVV.

The chain combines TRBV19 with TRBJ1-5; possible D gene TRBD1, 5 bases. V was pared by 7 bases and J by 0 bases, with 16 bases between. The CDR3 runs 16 residues. CDR1 is LNHDA, CDR2 SQIVND, per germline (reference sequence). The CDR3 here is CASKGQGSYSNQPQHF. CDR3 sequence (DNA): TGTGCCAGTAAAGGTCAGGGTTCCTATAGCAATCAGCCCCAGCATTTT.

This clone came up once. The rearrangement links TRBV7-8 to TRBJ2-5; 7 positions agree with TRBD2. Per germline, CDR1 SGHVS and CDR2 FQNEAQ. The CDR3 runs 13 residues. V shed 6 bases, J shed 3 bases, and the junction held 4 bases outside the gene matches. In DNA, the CDR3 is TGTGCCAGCAGGGTCGCGGGGGAAGAGACCCAGTACTTC. Its protein product is CASRVAGEETQYF. Together with reference TRBV7-8 and TRBJ2-5, the CDR3 gives the full variable domain: GAGVSQSPRYKVAKRGQDVALRCDPISGHVSLFWYQQALGQGPEFLTYFQNEAQLDKSGLPSDRFFAERPEGSVSTLKIQRTQQEDSAVYLCASRVAGEETQYFGPGTRLLVL.

The rearrangement links TRBV9 to TRBJ2-1, with a possible D match to TRBD2 (6 bases). CDR1 SGDLS and CDR2 YYNGEE come from the germline V gene. The CDR3 runs 15 residues. Trimming removed 3 bases from V and 10 bases from J, with 20 bases in between. Here the CDR3 DNA reads TGTGCCAGCAGCGCGAGGCAGTTGGGGAGCGGGGAGCAGTTCTTC. Protein sequence: CASSARQLGSGEQFF.

The chain uses TRBV7-2 and TRBJ2-5; 9 positions match TRBD1. Matching the DNA end better, TRBJ2-7 makes the J call doubtful. Looked up from germline, CDR1 is SGHTA and CDR2 is FQGNSA. The CDR3 is 17 amino acids. The DNA of the CDR3 is TGTGCCAGCAGCCGACCGGGACAGGGATTAGGAACCTACGAGCAGTACTTC. The encoded protein is CASSRPGQGLGTYEQYF.

V and J are TRBV7-9 and TRBJ1-1; D is ambiguous. This CDR3 has 15 residues. Germline lookup yields CDR1 SEHNR and CDR2 FQNEAQ (reference sequence). Trimming took 4 bases from V and 7 from J, leaving 19 bases between them. The CDR3 region has the DNA TGTGCCAGCAGCTATCCCCCAACGGCAGTGGGTGAAGCTTTCTTT. Translation: CASSYPPTAVGEAFF.

The rearrangement links TRBV11-2 to TRBJ2-1; D not certain. Germline V gene lookup returns CDR1 SGHAT and CDR2 FQNNGV. The CDR3 extends over 13 amino acids. The V end was cut by 0 bases, the J end by 10 bases, with 10 bases between. CDR3 sequence (DNA): TGTGCCAGCAGCTTAGAGAGAGGTACCGAGCAGTTCTTC. It yields the protein CASSLERGTEQFF.

This clone was detected once. V and J are TRBV9 and TRBJ2-2, with 7 nucleotides matching TRBD1. This CDR3 contains 15 residues. From germline, CDR1 is SGDLS and CDR2 YYNGEE. The V gene end was trimmed by 3 bases and the J gene end by 4 bases; junction bases not matched to a gene: 6. The CDR3 sequence: CASSARQGGTGELFF. The CDR3 DNA reads TGTGCCAGCAGCGCCCGACAGGGCGGCACCGGGGAGCTGTTTTTT. The variable domain in full, completed from reference TRBV9 and TRBJ2-2, reads DSGVTQTPKHLITATGQRVTLRCSPRSGDLSVYWYQQSLDQGLQFLIQYYNGEERAKGNILERFSAQQFPDLHSELNLSSLELGDSALYFCASSARQGGTGELFFGEGSRLTVL.

The rearrangement joins TRBV5-4 to TRBJ2-2, with 8 bases identical to TRBD1. This CDR3 spans 13 amino acids. V was pared by 3 bases and J by 6 bases, with 1 base of the junction left unmatched. Per the germline V gene, CDR1 is SGHNT and CDR2 is YYREEE (reference sequence). CDR3 DNA: TGTGCCAGCAGCTCAGGGGGCTCCGGGGAGCTGTTTTTT. It encodes CASSSGGSGELFF.

CDR3 region: CSVNILGSGEQYF. The CDR3 nucleotides are TGCAGCGTGAACATACTAGGAAGCGGGGAGCAGTACTTC. This rearrangement joins TRBV29-1 to TRBJ2-7; D perhaps matches TRBD2 (6 bases). This CDR3 contains 13 residues. Germline values: CDR1 SQVTM, CDR2 ANQGSEA. The V end was cut by 6 bases, the J end by 7 bases, with 19 bases between.

The chain carries TRBV4-3 and TRBJ1-2; TRBD1 is a possible D gene (5 bases). This CDR3 contains 15 residues. Trimming stripped 0 bases from V and 4 bases from J, with 12 bases between. Germline V gene data show CDR1 as LGHNA and CDR2 as YSLEER. This CDR3 is CASSQDPGPIYGYTF. DNA of the CDR3: TGCGCCAGCAGCCAAGATCCGGGACCTATCTATGGCTACACCTTC.

This chain connects TRBV29-1 to TRBJ1-1; D remains ambiguous. The CDR3 length is 10 residues. The germline V gene encodes CDR1 SQVTM and CDR2 ANQGSEA. V was trimmed by 7 bases and J by 7 bases, leaving 10 bases between them. The CDR3 is CSAGGREAFF. The CDR3 DNA reads TGCAGCGCTGGAGGCCGTGAAGCTTTCTTT.

This chain uses TRBV7-9 with TRBJ2-5, with 7 bases lining up with TRBD2. V dropped 7 bases and J dropped 2; count of bases not matched to a gene: 4. Germline V gives CDR1 SEHNR, CDR2 FQNEAQ (reference sequence). This CDR3 spans 13 amino acids. The CDR3 loop reads CASNLGGQETQYF. As DNA, the CDR3 is TGTGCCAGCAACCTGGGGGGGCAAGAGACCCAGTACTTC.

The genes are TRBV4-1 and TRBJ2-5; D is unclear. Germline CDR1 reads MGHRA; CDR2 reads YSYEKL. The CDR3 covers 8 residues. Trimming pared 8 bases from V and 5 bases from J, leaving 0 bases between. The CDR3 reads CASETQYF. The CDR3 coding sequence is TGCGCCAGCGAGACCCAGTACTTC.

This clone was seen a handful of times. The chain is built from TRBV9 and TRBJ1-6; no clear D gene. V lost 2 bases and J lost 10, with 7 bases in between. Germline CDR1 and CDR2: SGDLS and YYNGEE. The CDR3 is 12 residues long. This CDR3 is CASSVDASPLHF. As DNA, the CDR3 is TGTGCCAGCAGCGTCGACGCCTCACCCCTCCACTTT. Using reference TRBV9 and TRBJ1-6 for the parts outside the CDR3, the full variable domain is DSGVTQTPKHLITATGQRVTLRCSPRSGDLSVYWYQQSLDQGLQFLIQYYNGEERAKGNILERFSAQQFPDLHSELNLSSLELGDSALYFCASSVDASPLHFGNGTRLTVT.

The V and J genes are TRBV19 and TRBJ1-1; D possibly corresponds to TRBD1 (5 bases). V lost 3 bases to trimming and J lost 6 bases, with 17 bases between them. CDR1 LNHDA and CDR2 SQIVND come from the germline V gene (reference sequence). The CDR3 spans 15 residues. CDR3 protein: CASSITGLRLAEAFF. In DNA, the CDR3 is TGTGCCAGTAGTATCACAGGTCTGCGTCTAGCTGAAGCTTTCTTT.